This entry features one T cell receptor beta chain sequence. Assay: immunoSEQ multiplex PCR; the TCRdb copy retains only in-frame clones and omits some. Of about 160,000 clones detected, roughly four fifths appear once; the ten largest clones hold approximately 22%. This record belongs to a study of blood T cell repertoires in COVID-19. Study context: Material from acute and convalescent COVID-19 was sourced from the United States, Italy and Spain.

The CDR3 covers 15 residues. The V end lost 0 bases, the J end lost 8 bases, and 19 bases lay between the germline ends. Germline loops: CDR1 SQVTM, CDR2 ANQGSEA. Sequencing was carried out using peripheral blood. This sequence was found in a woman aged 80 or over with acute or convalescent COVID-19. The chain has TRBV29-1 and TRBJ1-2; unclear D gene. Here the CDR3 reads CSVEDWQAGYQGYTF. CDR3 DNA: TGCAGCGTTGAAGATTGGCAGGCGGGCTATCAGGGCTACACCTTC. Complete variable domain (other parts from reference TRBV29-1 and TRBJ1-2): SAVISQKPSRDICQRGTSLTIQCQVDSQVTMMFWYRQQPGQSLTLIATANQGSEATYESGFVIDKFPISRPNLTFSTLTVSNMSPEDSSIYLCSVEDWQAGYQGYTFGSGTRLTVV.